This passage covers 3 T cell receptor beta chains from one sample sequenced in a study of T cells in Graves' hyperthyroidism and ophthalmopathy (dated by TCRdb to about 2019). The library was produced with multiplex PCR. TCRdb names Illumina HiSeq 2000 as the instrument used. Amplification of TCR beta CDR3 regions was carried out from RNA transcripts. A first-round RT-PCR of the TCR CDR3 used the HTBI primer set with the Qiagen OneStep RT-PCR kit. In TCRdb, the public reads were trimmed at Q25 with fastp and aligned with MiXCR, with productive beta chains retained. Rows with one shared CDR3 protein collapse into an entry with the most common genes and DNA. The sample table holds about 200,000 distinct CDR3 sequences, of which roughly a sixth were seen once. 40% to 65% of the sample is taken by the ten largest. Sample: blood. These receptors originate from a woman aged 45-59 years with Graves' hyperthyroidism.

CDR3 in amino acids: CASSRGQGGYGYTF. CDR3 sequence (DNA): TGTGCCAGCAGCCGCGGACAGGGGGGCTATGGCTACACCTTC. The chain couples TRBV6-2 or TRBV6-3 to TRBJ1-2, with TRBD1 identical over 10 bases. The length of the CDR3 is 14 residues. V lost 6 bases and J lost 4; bases outside the gene matches: 5. The germline CDR1 and CDR2 sequences are MNHEY and SVGEGT.

The sample holds many counts of this clonotype. This sequence joins TRBV2 and TRBJ1-4; D unresolved. The germline gives CDR1 SNHLY, CDR2 FYNNEI. The germline V and J ends were trimmed by 6 bases and 0 bases, with 17 bases remaining between them. The CDR3 has 17 amino acids. DNA for the CDR3: TGTGCCAGCAGCCTTCGCGCAGTTACAGCAACTAATGAAAAACTGTTTTTT. This sequence encodes CASSLRAVTATNEKLFF.

In this sample, this clonotype turned up a few times. The chain joins TRBV5-1 to TRBJ2-5, with 8 bases that match TRBD2. The CDR3 runs to 17 residues. Germline loops: CDR1 SGHRS, CDR2 YFSETQ. V trimming: 2 bases; J trimming: 2 bases; junction bases outside the gene matches: 11. The CDR3 region has the DNA TGCGCCAGCAGCTTAGCCCCCGGGAGCGGGAGACAAGAGACCCAGTACTTC. Encoded protein: CASSLAPGSGRQETQYF.